What follows are 27 T cell receptor beta chains derived from one specimen sequenced in a study of T-cell memory formation after mild COVID-19. TCRdb itself ran the 5' RACE reads through MiXCR, one entry per CDR3 protein. Of 350,000 to 500,000 distinct CDR3 sequences in the sample, roughly 18% were seen once. Sequencing input: PBMCs or a T cell subset sorted from them (not recorded which). The receptors derive from a man between 18 and 29 years old who had mild COVID-19 (a few samples of this study predate the infection). Cell type and time point are not known.

The gene calls are TRBV3-1 and TRBJ2-1, with D possibly matching TRBD2 (6 bases). The V end was cut by 0 bases, the J end by 1 base, with 13 bases between. Germline loops: CDR1 LGHDT, CDR2 YNNKEL (reference sequence). The CDR3 extends over 17 amino acids. CDR3 in DNA: TGTGCCAGCAGCCAAGACAGCGCGGGGTTGTCCTACAATGAGCAGTTCTTC. Encoded protein: CASSQDSAGLSYNEQFF.

This clonotype was seen ten or more times. The chain employs TRBV4-3 and TRBJ1-2, with 9 bases aligning to TRBD1. Germline trimming cut 2 bases from V and 0 bases from J; bases unmatched to any gene: 4. The CDR3 has 16 residues. The germline gives CDR1 LGHNA, CDR2 YSLEER. The CDR3 here is CASSQSTGGANYGYTF. The DNA of the CDR3 is TGCGCCAGCAGCCAATCCACAGGGGGCGCTAACTATGGCTACACCTTC.

V is TRBV14 and J is TRBJ2-3; no reliable D call. The germline V and J ends were trimmed by 0 bases and 8 bases, with 9 bases remaining between them. This CDR3 has 13 residues. Germline loops: CDR1 SGHDN, CDR2 FVKESK. The CDR3 DNA sequence: TGTGCCAGCAGCCAAGATCTGGGCAGTACGCAGTATTTT. Translating it yields CASSQDLGSTQYF.

The genes are TRBV6-6 and TRBJ1-6; tentatively, D is TRBD1 (5 bases). Deletions cut 2 bases from V and 13 bases from J, with 15 bases between. CDR1 is MNHNY, CDR2 SVGAGI, per germline (reference sequence). The CDR3 has 14 amino acids. DNA of the CDR3: TGTGCCAGCAGTTACGGGGCAGGGAGCCCTCCCCTCCACTTT. Amino acids: CASSYGAGSPPLHF.

The sample holds a few counts of this clonotype. V gene TRBV27 combines with J gene TRBJ2-2, with 8 bases matching TRBD1. This CDR3 contains 14 residues. With V trimmed by 7 bases and J by 11 bases, 12 bases remained unmatched. CDR1 is MNHEY and CDR2 is SMNVEV in the germline V gene (reference sequence). CDR3 nucleotides: TGTGCCAGCAAGTCAGGGGGCCACCGGGGAGAGCTGTTTTTT. Amino acids: CASKSGGHRGELFF.

This clonotype was counted many times. The chain carries TRBV7-2 and TRBJ1-2; possible D gene TRBD1, 5 bases. In germline, CDR1 is SGHTA, CDR2 FQGNSA. The CDR3 spans 16 residues. Trimming pared 5 bases from V and 6 bases from J, leaving 22 bases between. The CDR3 is CASSQTNPPLGDGYTF. The CDR3 DNA follows: TGTGCCAGCAGCCAAACCAACCCCCCCTTGGGGGATGGCTACACCTTC.

This clonotype was counted between two and nine times. The V and J genes are TRBV5-1 and TRBJ2-7, with D perhaps TRBD2 (7 bases). The ends were cut back, 4 bases at V and 5 bases at J, with 16 bases in the middle. From germline, CDR1 is SGHRS and CDR2 YFSETQ. The CDR3 consists of 14 residues. CDR3 loop: CASSGGGPGNEQYF. DNA for the CDR3: TGCGCCAGCAGCGGCGGGGGCCCTGGAAACGAGCAGTACTTC. Complete variable domain (other parts from reference TRBV5-1 and TRBJ2-7): KAGVTQTPRYLIKTRGQQVTLSCSPISGHRSVSWYQQTPGQGLQFLFEYFSETQRNKGNFPGRFSGRQFSNSRSEMNVSTLELGDSALYLCASSGGGPGNEQYFGPGTRLTVT.

This sequence joins TRBV24-1 and TRBJ1-2; tentative D call: TRBD1 (5 bases). CDR1 is KGHDR and CDR2 is SFDVKD in the germline V gene. This CDR3 spans 14 amino acids. Trimming removed 6 bases at V and 3 bases at J, with 13 bases between. CDR3 in DNA: TGTGCCACCAGTCGGACCGGGACGGACTATGGCTACACCTTC. Translation: CATSRTGTDYGYTF.

This clonotype was recorded only once. The chain uses TRBV6-2 or TRBV6-3 and TRBJ2-1; the D is unclear. Trimming removed 7 bases at V and 6 bases at J, with 10 bases between. This CDR3 is 12 amino acids long. The germline V gene encodes CDR1 MNHEY and CDR2 SVGEGT. The CDR3 protein is CASTSAPNEQFF. The DNA of the CDR3 is TGTGCCAGCACCTCGGCCCCCAATGAGCAGTTCTTC.

The rearrangement joins TRBV6-2 or TRBV6-3 to TRBJ1-4; TRBD1 matches at 11 bases. V lost 7 bases and J lost 0; bases outside the gene matches: 7. This CDR3 is 17 amino acids long. Looked up from germline, CDR1 is MNHEY and CDR2 is SVGEGT. The CDR3 spells CASTPPGQGATNEKLFF. CDR3 in DNA: TGTGCCAGCACCCCACCGGGACAGGGGGCAACTAATGAAAAACTGTTTTTT.

The sample holds many counts of this clonotype. The chain uses TRBV7-9 and TRBJ1-1, with D hard to call. There are 12 residues in the CDR3. Germline V CDR1 and CDR2: SEHNR, FQNEAQ (reference sequence). Deletions cut 5 bases from V and 7 bases from J, with 11 bases between. CDR3 bases: TGTGCCAGCAGCCCCCTGGGCCTTGAAGCTTTCTTT. Translated, it gives CASSPLGLEAFF.

The chain employs TRBV6-5 and TRBJ1-1; D may be TRBD1 (5 bases). The germline CDR1 and CDR2 sequences are MNHEY and SVGAGI. The CDR3 covers 14 residues. Trimming took 1 base from V and 2 from J, leaving 8 bases between them. The DNA of the CDR3 is TGTGCCAGCAGTTACTGGGGGGTCAACACTGAAGCTTTCTTT. Protein sequence: CASSYWGVNTEAFF.

This clonotype was observed a handful of times. The chain is built from TRBV6-2 or TRBV6-3 and TRBJ2-1; the match to TRBD2 covers 9 bases. Losses at the gene ends were 7 bases for V and 4 bases for J; bases not matched to a gene: 5. The length of the CDR3 is 14 residues. From germline, CDR1 is MNHEY and CDR2 SVGEGT. The CDR3 reads CASNWRGGYNEQFF. CDR3 sequence (DNA): TGTGCCAGCAACTGGCGGGGGGGTTACAATGAGCAGTTCTTC.

The rearrangement uses TRBV5-1 and TRBJ1-2; TRBD1 might be the D (5 bases). CDR3 length equals 14 residues. The ends were cut back, 2 bases at V and 7 bases at J, with 15 bases in the middle. Germline loops: CDR1 SGHRS, CDR2 YFSETQ. The CDR3 DNA reads TGCGCCAGCAGCTTCGCAGGGAGTGGCTCTGGCTACACCTTC. This translates into CASSFAGSGSGYTF. The complete variable domain, with remaining parts taken from reference TRBV5-1 and TRBJ1-2, reads KAGVTQTPRYLIKTRGQQVTLSCSPISGHRSVSWYQQTPGQGLQFLFEYFSETQRNKGNFPGRFSGRQFSNSRSEMNVSTLELGDSALYLCASSFAGSGSGYTFGSGTRLTVV.

The V gene is TRBV7-2, the J gene TRBJ2-5, with TRBD2 matching over 8 bases. CDR3 length: 16 residues. Germline CDR1 and CDR2: SGHTA and FQGNSA. The junction had 11 bases not matched to a gene; V was cut back by 5 bases and J by 3 bases. This chain's CDR3 is CASSPPPLRGEETQYF. The CDR3 DNA sequence: TGTGCCAGCAGCCCACCGCCATTGCGGGGGGAAGAGACCCAGTACTTC.

The table lists this clonotype with many counts. The rearrangement uses TRBV5-4 and TRBJ1-1; no definite D call. CDR1 and CDR2 (germline): SGHNT, YYREEE (reference sequence). V dropped 5 bases and J dropped 4 bases, with 9 bases sitting between them. The CDR3 spans 12 residues. The CDR3 DNA sequence: TGTGCCAGCAGGGTGGGATCCACTGAAGCTTTCTTT. It yields the protein CASRVGSTEAFF.

The table lists this clonotype with a few counts. The chain employs TRBV29-1 and TRBJ2-5; the D is unclear. V gave up 2 bases and J gave up 1 base, with 11 bases separating them. The CDR3 totals 14 residues. Germline V gene sequence: CDR1 SQVTM, CDR2 ANQGSEA. The CDR3: CSVERRAGQETQYF. In DNA, the CDR3 is TGCAGCGTTGAACGTAGAGCAGGCCAAGAGACCCAGTACTTC.

This clonotype was counted between two and nine times. The chain employs TRBV20-1 and TRBJ2-2; a weak D match, TRBD2 (6 bases). Trimming left V 2 bases short and J 8 bases short, with 12 bases between. Germline CDR1 is DFQATT and CDR2 is SNEGSKA (reference sequence). The CDR3 extends over 13 amino acids. The CDR3 DNA is TGCAGTGCTAGACTGGCTAGCGAGGGGGAGCTGTTTTTT. Protein product: CSARLASEGELFF.

This clonotype was detected once. The V and J genes are TRBV13 and TRBJ2-3, with D perhaps matching TRBD2 (6 bases). The CDR3 runs to 14 residues. The germline V gene encodes CDR1 PRHDT and CDR2 FYEKMQ (reference sequence). V gave up 3 bases and J gave up 8 bases, with 15 bases separating them. The CDR3 coding sequence is TGTGCCAGCAGCTTCCCGGGAAGGGGAGGTACGCAGTATTTT. Protein product: CASSFPGRGGTQYF. The full variable domain, in which reference TRBV13 and TRBJ2-3 provide the parts outside the CDR3, is AAGVIQSPRHLIKEKRETATLKCYPIPRHDTVYWYQQGPGQDPQFLISFYEKMQSDKGSIPDRFSAQQFSDYHSELNMSSLELGDSALYFCASSFPGRGGTQYFGPGTRLTVL.

This chain joins TRBV4-3 and TRBJ1-2; no definite D call. Germline assignment: CDR1 LGHNA and CDR2 YSLEER. The V and J ends lost 1 base and 1 base respectively, with 10 bases between them. There are 15 residues in the CDR3. This chain's CDR3 is CASSQGQPLNYGYTF. The CDR3 DNA reads TGCGCCAGCAGCCAAGGCCAGCCTCTTAACTATGGCTACACCTTC.

This clonotype showed up many times. The J gene is TRBJ1-2, the V gene TRBV29-1; no definite D call. The CDR3 spans 11 residues. Trimming removed 4 bases from V and 8 bases from J, with 11 bases in between. The germline V gene encodes CDR1 SQVTM and CDR2 ANQGSEA. CDR3 protein: CSVAADTGYTF. The DNA for the CDR3 is TGCAGCGTTGCCGCTGACACCGGCTACACCTTC.

The chain recombines TRBV6-2 or TRBV6-3 with TRBJ2-1; TRBD1 matches at 9 bases. The germline V gene encodes CDR1 MNHEY and CDR2 SVGEGT. The V gene end was trimmed by 4 bases and the J gene end by 3 bases; junction bases not matched to a gene: 4. The CDR3 runs to 15 residues. This chain's CDR3 is CASSSTGGGYNEQFF. CDR3 coding DNA: TGTGCCAGCAGTTCTACAGGGGGCGGCTACAATGAGCAGTTCTTC.

The chain carries TRBV6-2 or TRBV6-3 and TRBJ1-1, with unresolved D. The CDR3 covers 12 residues. Looked up from germline, CDR1 is MNHEY and CDR2 is SVGEGT. The V end lost 6 bases, the J end lost 0 bases, and 5 bases lay between the germline ends. CDR3 loop: CASRTVNTEAFF. DNA of the CDR3: TGTGCCAGCAGGACGGTGAACACTGAAGCTTTCTTT.

This chain connects TRBV20-1 to TRBJ2-1, with no clear D. This CDR3 contains 15 residues. Germline V lookup: CDR1 DFQATT, CDR2 SNEGSKA (reference sequence). Trimming removed 3 bases at V and 0 bases at J, with 12 bases between. The CDR3 reads CSASALQSSYNEQFF. CDR3 nucleotide sequence: TGCAGTGCTAGTGCTCTCCAGAGCTCCTACAATGAGCAGTTCTTC.

In nucleotides, the CDR3 is TGTGCCAGCAGCCGACTGGTGGGGGGCCTCAATGAGCAGTTCTTC. Protein: CASSRLVGGLNEQFF. The chain carries TRBV6-2 or TRBV6-3 and TRBJ2-1; possibly TRBD1 or TRBD2 for D (6 bases each). The V end lost 6 bases, the J end lost 6 bases, and 18 bases lay between the germline ends. From germline, CDR1 is MNHEY and CDR2 SVGEGT. There are 15 residues in the CDR3.

This clonotype turned up a few times. The chain couples TRBV11-1 to TRBJ2-7; a possible D gene is TRBD1 (6 bases). This CDR3 spans 13 amino acids. Trimming shortened V by 5 bases and J by 2 bases, and 10 bases separated the two germline ends. Germline assignment: CDR1 SGHAT and CDR2 FQDESV (reference sequence). The CDR3 DNA follows: TGTGCCAGCAGCATTGGACAGACCTACGAGCAGTACGTC. Translating it yields CASSIGQTYEQYV.

The genes are TRBV12-3 or TRBV12-4 and TRBJ1-2; D unresolved. The ends were cut back, 7 bases at V and 8 bases at J, with 17 bases in the middle. The CDR3 is made up of 13 amino acids. CDR3 protein: CASTTEGVGGYTF. The DNA for the CDR3 is TGTGCCAGCACAACCGAGGGCGTGGGAGGCTACACCTTC.